This TCR beta chain appears in the sequencing data of a study of high-grade serous ovarian cancer treatment subgroups. At the level of the study: Samples averaged around 14,000 reads and several thousand unique TCR beta rearrangements. Study-wide points: CDR1 and CDR2 were left unanalyzed; analyses focused on CDR3. Clonal relatedness tracked neoantigen level, and by trend copy number and mutation load. These tumor repertoires lack spatial information from bulk sequencing.

Tumor samples were obtained before definitive surgery or chemotherapy. About this clone: What it recognizes is unknown.

Germline V gene data show CDR1 as LNHDA and CDR2 as SQIVND (reference sequence). V was pared by 4 bases and J by 3 bases, with 10 bases between. The CDR3 is 13 amino acids. Clones were sequenced by immunoSEQ multiplex PCR, and TCRdb holds only the in-frame ones, with some missing. This repertoire shows thousands of clones, around 74% found once; its top ten account for 5.5% to 8%. Material for sequencing was tumor tissue. The chain combines TRBV19 with TRBJ2-7; D unclear. This receptor was obtained from a human donor with high-grade serous ovarian cancer. This chain's CDR3 is CASSTDAHYEQYF. The CDR3 nucleotides are TGTGCCAGTAGTACGGACGCCCACTACGAGCAGTACTTC.